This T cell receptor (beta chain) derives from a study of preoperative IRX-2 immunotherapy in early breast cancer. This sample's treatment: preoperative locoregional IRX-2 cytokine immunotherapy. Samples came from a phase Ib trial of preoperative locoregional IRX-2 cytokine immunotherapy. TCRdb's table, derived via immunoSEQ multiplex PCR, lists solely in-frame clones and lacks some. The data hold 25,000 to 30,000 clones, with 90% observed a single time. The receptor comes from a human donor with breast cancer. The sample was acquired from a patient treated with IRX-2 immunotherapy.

The CDR3: CARRGANTDTQYF. The DNA for the CDR3 is TGTGCCAGACGGGGAGCAAACACAGATACGCAGTATTTT. The rearrangement uses TRBV30 and TRBJ2-3; a possible D gene is TRBD2 (5 bases). This CDR3 region has 13 residues. The germline CDR1 and CDR2 sequences are GTSNPN and SVGIG (reference sequence). The germline V and J ends were trimmed by 8 bases and 2 bases, with 14 bases remaining between them.